The present T cell receptor (beta chain) was sequenced within a study of breast tumors, draining lymph nodes, adjacent tissues. This CDR3 is built from 16 residues. After removal of 2 bases from V and 5 bases from J, the junction contained 9 bases not matched to a gene. Germline V gene data show CDR1 as SGHRS and CDR2 as YFSETQ. This clonotype was found many times. TCRdb re-called the multiplex PCR reads with MiXCR, one entry per CDR3 protein. This sample has under 25,000 distinct CDR3 sequences, with around two fifths found just once. The sequencing input was breast tumor tissue. The rearrangement joins TRBV5-1 to TRBJ2-3, with 9 bases aligning to TRBD2. The sequence was obtained from a female donor with breast cancer. Some clones in this sample may be carry-over from other donors' samples. The CDR3 here is CASSLQHSGRRDTQYF. As DNA, the CDR3 is TGCGCCAGCAGCTTACAGCATAGCGGGAGACGAGATACGCAGTATTTT.